This is a list of T cell receptor beta chains from one sample in a study of blood T cell repertoires in COVID-19. Libraries were prepared by immunoSEQ multiplex PCR; TCRdb keeps only in-frame clonotypes and omits some of them. The sample yields about 130,000 clones, approximately 74% seen once. The sequenced material came from peripheral blood. These receptors originate from a man aged 80 or over with COVID-19, enrolled during active disease. Each CDR3 is given with its conserved first and last residue. A D gene is named only where the DNA matches it firmly. A clone size is listed for some rows: how often the clone was seen (once, few, many), or a class if it is expanded.

cdr3_length: 16
d_call: NA
j_call: TRBJ1-6
clone_size: NA
v_call: TRBV28
cdr3_aa: CASSPWGGKGNSPLHF
cdr3_nt: TGTGCCAGCAGTCCCTGGGGGGGGAAGGGTAATTCACCCCTCCACTTT

cdr3_length: 15
d_call: TRBD1
j_call: TRBJ1-2
clone_size: few
v_call: TRBV7-2
cdr3_aa: CASSLAKGQAYGYTF
cdr3_nt: TGTGCCAGCAGCTTAGCGAAAGGACAGGCCTATGGCTACACCTTC

cdr3_length: 15
d_call: NA
j_call: TRBJ1-1
clone_size: NA
v_call: TRBV2
cdr3_aa: CASSPLETGYTEAFF
cdr3_nt: TGTGCCAGCAGTCCCCTGGAGACAGGCTACACTGAAGCTTTCTTT

cdr3_length: 14
d_call: NA
j_call: TRBJ2-1
clone_size: NA
v_call: TRBV28
cdr3_aa: CASSLLPTSNEQFF
cdr3_nt: TGTGCCAGCAGTTTATTACCGACTAGCAATGAGCAGTTCTTC

cdr3_length: 15
d_call: TRBD1
j_call: TRBJ1-1
clone_size: NA
v_call: TRBV7-2
cdr3_aa: CASSSWGQGYTEAFF
cdr3_nt: TGTGCCAGCAGCTCTTGGGGACAGGGTTACACTGAAGCTTTCTTT

cdr3_length: 19
d_call: TRBD2
j_call: TRBJ2-1
clone_size: NA
v_call: TRBV6-2/TRBV6-3
cdr3_aa: CASSYSTSGRESSYNEQFF
cdr3_nt: TGTGCCAGCAGTTACTCAACTAGCGGGAGGGAGAGCTCCTACAATGAGCAGTTCTTC

cdr3_length: 16
d_call: TRBD1
j_call: TRBJ1-2
clone_size: NA
v_call: TRBV5-1
cdr3_aa: CASSRQGLGVDYGYTF
cdr3_nt: TGCGCCAGCAGCCGACAGGGGTTGGGCGTGGACTATGGCTACACCTTC

cdr3_length: 14
d_call: NA
j_call: TRBJ2-5
clone_size: NA
v_call: TRBV7-2
cdr3_aa: CASSLVRYQETQYF
cdr3_nt: TGTGCCAGCAGCTTAGTCCGGTACCAAGAGACCCAGTACTTC

cdr3_length: 19
d_call: TRBD2
j_call: TRBJ2-1
clone_size: NA
v_call: TRBV4-1
cdr3_aa: CASSPPGLALLPHYNEQFF
cdr3_nt: TGCGCCAGCAGCCCACCGGGACTAGCCCTTTTACCCCATTACAATGAGCAGTTCTTC

cdr3_length: 15
d_call: TRBD1
j_call: TRBJ2-7
clone_size: NA
v_call: TRBV7-7
cdr3_aa: CASSLGTGLSYEQYF
cdr3_nt: TGTGCTAGCAGCTTAGGGACAGGGTTATCCTACGAGCAGTACTTC

cdr3_length: 17
d_call: TRBD2
j_call: TRBJ2-1
clone_size: NA
v_call: TRBV7-3
cdr3_aa: CASSSPSGRASENEQFF
cdr3_nt: TGTGCCAGCAGCTCCCCTAGCGGGAGGGCCAGTGAGAATGAGCAGTTCTTC

cdr3_length: 15
d_call: NA
j_call: TRBJ1-4
clone_size: NA
v_call: TRBV6-5
cdr3_aa: CASSFSGGSGEKLFF
cdr3_nt: TGTGCCAGCAGTTTTAGTGGTGGCAGCGGGGAAAAACTGTTTTTT

cdr3_length: 16
d_call: NA
j_call: TRBJ1-5
clone_size: NA
v_call: TRBV19
cdr3_aa: CASSLVGGTNNQPQHF
cdr3_nt: TGTGCCAGTAGTCTGGTTGGCGGGACGAACAATCAGCCCCAGCATTTT

cdr3_length: 14
d_call: TRBD1
j_call: TRBJ1-6
clone_size: NA
v_call: TRBV18
cdr3_aa: CASFRDSLNSPLHF
cdr3_nt: TGTGCCAGCTTCCGGGACAGCCTCAATTCACCCCTCCACTTT

cdr3_length: 15
d_call: NA
j_call: TRBJ1-1
clone_size: once
v_call: TRBV7-9
cdr3_aa: CASSHQGPENTEAFF
cdr3_nt: TGTGCCAGCAGCCACCAGGGGCCAGAGAACACTGAAGCTTTCTTT

cdr3_length: 14
d_call: NA
j_call: TRBJ1-1
clone_size: NA
v_call: TRBV28
cdr3_aa: CASSLFAGNTEAFF
cdr3_nt: TGTGCCAGCAGTTTATTCGCCGGTAACACTGAAGCTTTCTTT

cdr3_length: 16
d_call: TRBD1
j_call: TRBJ1-1
clone_size: NA
v_call: TRBV3-1/TRBV3-2
cdr3_aa: CASSQERGQGGTEAFF
cdr3_nt: TGTGCCAGCAGCCAAGAGAGGGGACAGGGGGGAACTGAAGCTTTCTTT

cdr3_length: 12
d_call: NA
j_call: TRBJ2-3
clone_size: NA
v_call: TRBV6-5
cdr3_aa: CASREIVIPQYF
cdr3_nt: TGTGCCAGCAGGGAGATAGTTATTCCGCAGTATTTT

cdr3_length: 15
d_call: NA
j_call: TRBJ2-7
clone_size: NA
v_call: TRBV5-3
cdr3_aa: CARSLKGKGTYEQYF
cdr3_nt: TGTGCCAGAAGCTTGAAGGGGAAGGGGACCTACGAGCAGTACTTC

cdr3_length: 16
d_call: TRBD1
j_call: TRBJ2-3
clone_size: NA
v_call: TRBV28
cdr3_aa: CASSSSGQGLTDTQYF
cdr3_nt: TGTGCCAGCAGTTCATCGGGACAGGGTCTCACAGATACGCAGTATTTT

cdr3_length: 14
d_call: TRBD1
j_call: TRBJ2-5
clone_size: NA
v_call: TRBV5-4
cdr3_aa: CASTLGDRQETQYF
cdr3_nt: TGTGCCAGCACCTTGGGGGACAGACAAGAGACCCAGTACTTC

cdr3_length: 14
d_call: TRBD1
j_call: TRBJ2-1
clone_size: once
v_call: TRBV5-1
cdr3_aa: CASSLPDRGAEQFF
cdr3_nt: TGCGCCAGCAGCTTGCCCGACAGGGGGGCTGAGCAGTTCTTC

cdr3_length: 12
d_call: NA
j_call: TRBJ2-3
clone_size: NA
v_call: TRBV2
cdr3_aa: CASRFYTDTQYF
cdr3_nt: TGTGCCAGCAGATTCTACACAGATACGCAGTATTTT

cdr3_length: 14
d_call: NA
j_call: TRBJ2-7
clone_size: NA
v_call: TRBV6-2/TRBV6-3
cdr3_aa: CASSYSTESYEQYF
cdr3_nt: TGTGCCAGCAGTTACTCTACAGAATCCTACGAGCAGTACTTC

cdr3_length: 14
d_call: NA
j_call: TRBJ1-5
clone_size: NA
v_call: TRBV19
cdr3_aa: CASRSRDMVQPQHF
cdr3_nt: TGTGCCAGTAGGAGTAGGGACATGGTTCAGCCCCAGCATTTT

cdr3_length: 16
d_call: TRBD1
j_call: TRBJ2-5
clone_size: NA
v_call: TRBV7-2
cdr3_aa: CASSPRRTGGRETQYF
cdr3_nt: TGTGCCAGCAGCCCGCGTCGGACAGGGGGCCGGGAGACCCAGTACTTC

cdr3_length: 15
d_call: NA
j_call: TRBJ2-1
clone_size: NA
v_call: TRBV7-3
cdr3_aa: CASSPQIASYNEQFF
cdr3_nt: TGTGCCAGCAGCCCACAGATTGCCTCCTACAATGAGCAGTTCTTC

cdr3_length: 16
d_call: TRBD2
j_call: TRBJ2-3
clone_size: NA
v_call: TRBV7-9
cdr3_aa: CASSWGLADYTDTQYF
cdr3_nt: TGTGCCAGCAGCTGGGGACTAGCGGACTACACAGATACGCAGTATTTT

cdr3_length: 15
d_call: TRBD2
j_call: TRBJ2-7
clone_size: NA
v_call: TRBV6-5
cdr3_aa: CASSYSPTSGSEQYF
cdr3_nt: TGTGCCAGCAGTTACTCTCCGACTAGCGGGAGCGAGCAGTACTTC

cdr3_length: 18
d_call: NA
j_call: TRBJ2-3
clone_size: NA
v_call: TRBV10-2
cdr3_aa: CASSDNLGGAGSTDTQYF
cdr3_nt: TGCGCCAGCAGTGATAACCTAGGCGGGGCGGGTAGCACAGATACGCAGTATTTT

cdr3_length: 15
d_call: TRBD1
j_call: TRBJ1-4
clone_size: NA
v_call: TRBV28
cdr3_aa: CASSVTGQGGEKLFF
cdr3_nt: TGTGCCAGCAGCGTCACGGGACAGGGTGGTGAAAAACTGTTTTTT

cdr3_length: 12
d_call: NA
j_call: TRBJ1-1
clone_size: NA
v_call: TRBV5-4
cdr3_aa: CASSPEGGEAFF
cdr3_nt: TGTGCCAGCAGCCCCGAGGGCGGAGAAGCTTTCTTT

cdr3_length: 12
d_call: TRBD1
j_call: TRBJ1-1
clone_size: NA
v_call: TRBV6-5
cdr3_aa: CATRQGNTEAFF
cdr3_nt: TGTGCCACCCGACAGGGGAACACTGAAGCTTTCTTT

cdr3_length: 13
d_call: TRBD2
j_call: TRBJ2-5
clone_size: NA
v_call: TRBV12-3/TRBV12-4
cdr3_aa: CASSRGLEETQYF
cdr3_nt: TGTGCCAGCAGTCGCGGACTAGAAGAGACCCAGTACTTC

cdr3_length: 12
d_call: TRBD1
j_call: TRBJ1-2
clone_size: NA
v_call: TRBV29-1
cdr3_aa: CSGKGQDYGYTF
cdr3_nt: TGCAGCGGCAAGGGACAGGACTATGGCTACACCTTC

cdr3_length: 16
d_call: TRBD1
j_call: TRBJ1-2
clone_size: NA
v_call: TRBV28
cdr3_aa: CTSSLTSTGGGYGYTF
cdr3_nt: TGTACCAGCAGTTTAACTTCGACAGGGGGCGGCTATGGCTACACCTTC

cdr3_length: 15
d_call: TRBD2
j_call: TRBJ2-2
clone_size: NA
v_call: TRBV3-1/TRBV3-2
cdr3_aa: CASSQAGGIAGELFF
cdr3_nt: TGTGCCAGCAGCCAAGCGGGAGGAATCGCCGGGGAGCTGTTTTTT

cdr3_length: 15
d_call: NA
j_call: TRBJ1-6
clone_size: once
v_call: TRBV3-1/TRBV3-2
cdr3_aa: CASSFSSEGSSPLHF
cdr3_nt: TGTGCCAGCAGCTTTTCGTCGGAGGGATCATCACCCCTCCACTTT

cdr3_length: 15
d_call: NA
j_call: TRBJ2-5
clone_size: once
v_call: TRBV2
cdr3_aa: CASRGPGGPRETQYF
cdr3_nt: TGTGCCAGCAGAGGCCCCGGGGGACCAAGAGAGACCCAGTACTTC

cdr3_length: 19
d_call: NA
j_call: TRBJ2-1
clone_size: NA
v_call: TRBV6-1
cdr3_aa: CASSEAAAGLLPLRDEQFF
cdr3_nt: TGTGCCAGCAGTGAAGCGGCGGCAGGGTTATTACCTCTACGGGATGAGCAGTTCTTC

cdr3_length: 15
d_call: TRBD1
j_call: TRBJ1-2
clone_size: NA
v_call: TRBV6-6
cdr3_aa: CASDLPGQGASGYTF
cdr3_nt: TGTGCCAGCGATTTGCCGGGACAGGGGGCCTCTGGCTACACCTTC

cdr3_length: 14
d_call: TRBD1
j_call: TRBJ1-2
clone_size: NA
v_call: TRBV6-6
cdr3_aa: CASSIQQGNYGYTF
cdr3_nt: TGTGCCAGCAGCATACAACAGGGGAACTATGGCTACACCTTC

cdr3_length: 15
d_call: TRBD1
j_call: TRBJ1-4
clone_size: NA
v_call: TRBV7-9
cdr3_aa: CASSPPDRGGEKLFF
cdr3_nt: TGTGCCAGCAGCCCACCGGACAGGGGTGGTGAAAAACTGTTTTTT

cdr3_length: 15
d_call: NA
j_call: TRBJ2-3
clone_size: NA
v_call: TRBV7-9
cdr3_aa: CASSFGGRSTDTQYF
cdr3_nt: TGTGCCAGCAGCTTTGGCGGTAGAAGCACAGATACGCAGTATTTT

cdr3_length: 13
d_call: NA
j_call: TRBJ2-4
clone_size: once
v_call: TRBV30
cdr3_aa: CAWTGTAKNIQYF
cdr3_nt: TGTGCCTGGACGGGAACAGCTAAAAACATTCAGTACTTC

cdr3_length: 16
d_call: TRBD1
j_call: TRBJ1-5
clone_size: NA
v_call: TRBV4-2
cdr3_aa: CASSQRDRDSNQPQHF
cdr3_nt: TGTGCCAGCAGCCAGAGGGACAGGGATAGCAATCAGCCCCAGCATTTT

cdr3_length: 15
d_call: TRBD1
j_call: TRBJ2-2
clone_size: NA
v_call: TRBV5-1
cdr3_aa: CASSLRQGNTGELFF
cdr3_nt: TGCGCCAGCAGCCTTAGACAGGGCAACACCGGGGAGCTGTTTTTT

cdr3_length: 18
d_call: TRBD1
j_call: TRBJ2-5
clone_size: few
v_call: TRBV5-1
cdr3_aa: CASSLDNSWAGGRETQYF
cdr3_nt: TGCGCCAGCAGCTTGGATAATTCATGGGCAGGGGGAAGAGAGACCCAGTACTTC

cdr3_length: 12
d_call: TRBD2
j_call: TRBJ2-7
clone_size: NA
v_call: TRBV30
cdr3_aa: CARGGSAYEQYF
cdr3_nt: TGTGCCCGGGGCGGGAGCGCCTACGAGCAGTACTTC

cdr3_length: 17
d_call: NA
j_call: TRBJ2-2
clone_size: NA
v_call: TRBV14
cdr3_aa: CASSQETGIALSGELFF
cdr3_nt: TGTGCCAGCAGCCAAGAGACCGGGATAGCTCTGAGCGGGGAGCTGTTTTTT

cdr3_length: 16
d_call: TRBD1
j_call: TRBJ2-7
clone_size: NA
v_call: TRBV14
cdr3_aa: CASSQEGWTGFYEQYF
cdr3_nt: TGTGCCAGCAGCCAAGAGGGGTGGACAGGCTTTTACGAGCAGTACTTC

cdr3_length: 13
d_call: TRBD1
j_call: TRBJ2-1
clone_size: few
v_call: TRBV2
cdr3_aa: CASSVHWDRGQFF
cdr3_nt: TGTGCCAGCAGTGTTCATTGGGACAGGGGACAGTTCTTC

cdr3_length: 13
d_call: NA
j_call: TRBJ2-7
clone_size: few
v_call: TRBV7-2
cdr3_aa: CASSPQGRSEQYF
cdr3_nt: TGTGCCAGCAGCCCCCAGGGGCGTAGCGAGCAGTACTTC

cdr3_length: 17
d_call: TRBD1
j_call: TRBJ2-3
clone_size: NA
v_call: TRBV18
cdr3_aa: CASSPPRTGRSTDTQYF
cdr3_nt: TGTGCCAGCTCACCTCCACGGACAGGGAGGAGCACAGATACGCAGTATTTT

cdr3_length: 17
d_call: TRBD2
j_call: TRBJ2-7
clone_size: NA
v_call: TRBV7-9
cdr3_aa: CASSLAHGTSVSYEQYF
cdr3_nt: TGTGCCAGCAGCTTAGCCCACGGGACTAGCGTGTCCTACGAGCAGTACTTC

cdr3_length: 15
d_call: TRBD1
j_call: TRBJ2-3
clone_size: few
v_call: TRBV10-3
cdr3_aa: CAISGQGRGTDTQYF
cdr3_nt: TGTGCCATCTCCGGACAGGGTAGGGGCACAGATACGCAGTATTTT

cdr3_length: 16
d_call: TRBD2
j_call: TRBJ2-5
clone_size: NA
v_call: TRBV7-3
cdr3_aa: CASSHQGLAGQETQYF
cdr3_nt: TGTGCCAGCAGCCATCAAGGACTAGCGGGACAAGAGACCCAGTACTTC

cdr3_length: 11
d_call: NA
j_call: TRBJ2-1
clone_size: NA
v_call: TRBV20-1
cdr3_aa: CSAERGYEQFF
cdr3_nt: TGCAGTGCGGAGAGGGGGTATGAGCAGTTCTTC

cdr3_length: 15
d_call: NA
j_call: TRBJ2-3
clone_size: few
v_call: TRBV9
cdr3_aa: CASSVAYGDQDTQYF
cdr3_nt: TGTGCCAGCAGCGTAGCTTATGGAGACCAGGATACGCAGTATTTT

cdr3_length: 18
d_call: TRBD2
j_call: TRBJ2-1
clone_size: NA
v_call: TRBV18
cdr3_aa: CASSLSTQIAGGYNEQFF
cdr3_nt: TGTGCCAGCTCACTGTCGACCCAAATAGCGGGAGGGTACAATGAGCAGTTCTTC